The 24 T cell receptor beta chains listed next were all sequenced from one sample in a study of T cell changes during pregnancy in multiple sclerosis. The assay was immunoSEQ multiplex PCR, and TCRdb's table has in-frame clones only and misses some. The sample records roughly 100,000 clones, 80% to 95% being singletons. The source was peripheral blood, collected after pregnancy. The receptors were sampled from a female donor with multiple sclerosis, enrolled in a pregnancy study.

The rearrangement joins TRBV30 to TRBJ1-1; D gene uncertain. The CDR3 spans 12 residues. The V and J ends lost 1 base and 6 bases respectively, with 9 bases between them. Germline V gene lookup returns CDR1 GTSNPN and CDR2 SVGIG (reference sequence). The CDR3 loop is CAWSDSGPEAFF. DNA of the CDR3: TGTGCCTGGAGTGACAGTGGCCCTGAAGCTTTCTTT.

The gene calls are TRBV6-5 and TRBJ2-7, with 8 bases matching TRBD1. Looked up from germline, CDR1 is MNHEY and CDR2 is SVGAGI. This CDR3 contains 13 residues. The junction had 4 bases not matched to a gene; V was cut back by 6 bases and J by 3 bases. The DNA for the CDR3 is TGTGCCAGCAGCTCCACAGGGGGCTACGAGCAGTACTTC. Translating gives CASSSTGGYEQYF.

The CDR3 loop reads CASSFREAGNTIYF. The CDR3 DNA reads TGTGCCAGCAGCTTCAGGGAAGCTGGAAACACCATATATTTT. This sequence joins TRBV5-6 and TRBJ1-3; TRBD1 might be the D (5 bases). The germline V gene has CDR1 SGHDT and CDR2 YYEEEE. With 2 bases removed from V and 2 bases from J, the gap between germline ends came to 8 bases. The CDR3 is 14 amino acids.

The chain joins TRBV5-1 to TRBJ1-1, with 7 positions matching TRBD1. With V trimmed by 4 bases and J by 7 bases, 16 bases remained unmatched. The CDR3 consists of 16 residues. Germline loops: CDR1 SGHRS, CDR2 YFSETQ. The CDR3 is CASSLNLPGQRVEAFF. The CDR3 nucleotides are TGCGCCAGCAGCCTTAACCTACCGGGACAGAGAGTTGAAGCTTTCTTT.

The rearrangement links TRBV5-6 to TRBJ1-1, with 8 bases identical to TRBD1. The junction had 9 bases not matched to a gene; V was cut back by 4 bases and J by 4 bases. The germline CDR1 and CDR2 sequences are SGHDT and YYEEEE. The CDR3 totals 15 residues. DNA for the CDR3: TGTGCCAGCAGCGGTGACAGGGGTATAGGCACTGAAGCTTTCTTT. Its protein product is CASSGDRGIGTEAFF.

V gene TRBV5-1 combines with J gene TRBJ2-1, with D maybe TRBD1 (5 bases). The V and J ends lost 4 bases and 1 base respectively, with 15 bases between them. The CDR3 length is 16 residues. Germline CDR1 and CDR2: SGHRS and YFSETQ. As DNA, the CDR3 is TGCGCCAGCAGCGCTTTCCCTCAGGGTTCCTACAATGAGCAGTTCTTC. Translated: CASSAFPQGSYNEQFF.

V and J are TRBV13 and TRBJ1-1; no firm D call. The CDR3 totals 13 residues. Germline V gives CDR1 PRHDT, CDR2 FYEKMQ (reference sequence). V lost 4 bases to trimming and J lost 0 bases, with 6 bases between them. This chain's CDR3 is CASSSDMNTEAFF. Written as DNA, the CDR3 is TGTGCCAGCAGCTCAGACATGAACACTGAAGCTTTCTTT.

In nucleotides, the CDR3 is TGTGCCACGGACCGACATCCCAGCGGGAGCTCCTACAATGAGCAGTTCTTC. It specifies CATDRHPSGSSYNEQFF. V usage is TRBV15 and J usage is TRBJ2-1; 8 nucleotides line up with TRBD2. The junction had 13 bases not matched to a gene; V was cut back by 9 bases and J by 0 bases. Germline V gene sequence: CDR1 LNHNV, CDR2 YYDKDF (reference sequence). This CDR3 region has 17 residues. The variable domain in full, completed from reference TRBV15 and TRBJ2-1, reads DAMVIQNPRYQVTQFGKPVTLSCSQTLNHNVMYWYQQKSSQAPKLLFHYYDKDFNNEADTPDNFQSRRPNTSFCFLDIRSPGLGDTAMYLCATDRHPSGSSYNEQFFGPGTRLTVL.

The CDR3 region has the DNA TGCGCCAGCAGCTCAGGAGGGCCTGGGGCCAACGTCCTGACTTTC. It translates to CASSSGGPGANVLTF. The chain couples TRBV5-1 to TRBJ2-6, with D tentatively TRBD2 (6 bases). The CDR3 consists of 15 residues. Trimming took 3 bases from V and 2 from J, leaving 9 bases between them. Germline assignment: CDR1 SGHRS and CDR2 YFSETQ.

This clone has just a few counts. The V call is TRBV19, the J call TRBJ1-5; 8 nucleotides align to TRBD1. From germline, CDR1 is LNHDA and CDR2 SQIVND (reference sequence). V was clipped by 11 bases and J by 7 bases; unmatched bases: 13. The CDR3 sequence is 14 residues long. The CDR3 is CARGDAGQEQPQHF. In DNA form, the CDR3 reads TGTGCCCGAGGCGATGCGGGACAGGAACAGCCCCAGCATTTT.

The chain uses TRBV7-9 and TRBJ2-5; 9 positions match TRBD2. The CDR3 consists of 15 residues. V was clipped by 5 bases and J by 4 bases; unmatched bases: 8. Germline CDR1 SEHNR, CDR2 FQNEAQ (reference sequence). Here the CDR3 reads CASSPLAGIRETQYF. CDR3 bases: TGTGCCAGCAGCCCCCTAGCGGGGATCAGAGAGACCCAGTACTTC.

This CDR3 reads CASGEAVGEAPLHF. CDR3 coding DNA: TGTGCCAGCGGCGAGGCCGTCGGGGAGGCACCCCTCCACTTT. The rearrangement uses TRBV6-5 and TRBJ1-6, with D hard to call. CDR3 length equals 14 residues. With 8 bases removed from V and 11 bases from J, the gap between germline ends came to 19 bases. The V gene's germline CDR1 is MNHEY and CDR2 SVGAGI.

J is TRBJ2-2 and V is TRBV2, with D perhaps TRBD2 (5 bases). The germline V gene encodes CDR1 SNHLY and CDR2 FYNNEI. V was trimmed by 4 bases and J by 0 bases, leaving 9 bases between them. CDR3 length: 15 residues. The CDR3 DNA reads as TGTGCCAGCAGTGGGACTGGGCCGAACACCGGGGAGCTGTTTTTT. It specifies CASSGTGPNTGELFF.

J is TRBJ1-6 and V is TRBV7-6; 11 bases are shared with TRBD1. This CDR3 contains 17 residues. In germline, CDR1 is SGHVS, CDR2 FNYEAQ. V lost 4 bases, J lost 7 bases, and 9 bases stayed unmatched. This CDR3 is CASSYLGQGAKNSPLHF. The CDR3 DNA sequence: TGTGCCAGCAGCTACCTCGGACAGGGGGCCAAAAATTCACCCCTCCACTTT.

The chain has TRBV28 and TRBJ2-3, with D possibly matching TRBD2 (6 bases). This CDR3 region has 14 residues. The germline V gene encodes CDR1 MDHEN and CDR2 SYDVKM. The germline V and J ends were trimmed by 10 bases and 10 bases, with 24 bases remaining between them. This CDR3 is CATHKGLADKAQYF. The CDR3 DNA reads as TGTGCCACTCACAAGGGACTGGCTGACAAGGCGCAGTATTTT.

The chain joins TRBV7-6 to TRBJ2-3, with D possibly being TRBD1 (5 bases). Germline loops: CDR1 SGHVS, CDR2 FNYEAQ. Between the trimmed V and J ends, which lost 1 base and 0 bases, there was a span of 11 bases. The CDR3 is made up of 16 amino acids. The CDR3 region has the DNA TGTGCCAGCAGCTTAGGCTCGACAGCCAGCACAGATACGCAGTATTTT. It codes for CASSLGSTASTDTQYF.

In its sample, this clone was seen once. The chain employs TRBV7-3 and TRBJ2-3, with 8 bases aligning to TRBD2. In germline, CDR1 is SGHTA, CDR2 FQGTGA. With 5 bases clipped from V and 1 base from J, the junction kept 2 bases outside the gene matches. This CDR3 has 14 residues. For the CDR3, the DNA is TGTGCCAGCAGCCAACTAGCGGGCACAGATACGCAGTATTTT. Translating it yields CASSQLAGTDTQYF. The whole variable domain, filled in from reference TRBV7-3 and TRBJ2-3, reads GAGVSQTPSNKVTEKGKYVELRCDPISGHTALYWYRQSLGQGPEFLIYFQGTGAADDSGLPNDRFFAVRPEGSVSTLKIQRTERGDSAVYLCASSQLAGTDTQYFGPGTRLTVL.

CDR3 residues: CASSISGGSQETQYF. The CDR3 DNA sequence: TGTGCCAGCAGCATTAGCGGGGGATCTCAAGAGACCCAGTACTTC. This chain uses TRBV7-8 with TRBJ2-5; 9 positions match TRBD2. Trimming removed 5 bases from V and 2 bases from J; junction bases left unmatched: 6. The CDR3 is 15 amino acids. CDR1 is SGHVS, CDR2 FQNEAQ, per germline.

The rearrangement uses TRBV15 and TRBJ2-5; unclear D gene. The CDR3 has 15 residues. Germline V gene data show CDR1 as LNHNV and CDR2 as YYDKDF (reference sequence). Trimming stripped 1 base from V and 0 bases from J, with 9 bases between. CDR3 residues: CATSRVIAYQETQYF. As DNA, the CDR3 is TGTGCCACCAGCAGAGTGATAGCCTACCAAGAGACCCAGTACTTC.

The chain uses TRBV28 and TRBJ1-5; TRBD1 agrees at 7 bases. The CDR3 loop spans 16 amino acids. Germline CDR1 MDHEN, CDR2 SYDVKM. V gave up 5 bases and J gave up 0 bases; unmatched junction bases: 7. The CDR3, as DNA: TGTGCCAGCAGTCAATCGGACAGGTCTAGCAATCAGCCCCAGCATTTT. It encodes CASSQSDRSSNQPQHF.

The genes are TRBV5-1 and TRBJ2-6, with 7 bases identical to TRBD1. J was trimmed by 2 bases and V by 3 bases; bases with no gene match: 5. There are 16 residues in the CDR3. The germline V gene has CDR1 SGHRS and CDR2 YFSETQ. The DNA for the CDR3 is TGCGCCAGCAGCTCACAGGGGCTGACTGGGGCCAACGTCCTGACTTTC. It codes for CASSSQGLTGANVLTF.

The chain has TRBV5-1 and TRBJ2-1; no clear D. Germline lookup yields CDR1 SGHRS and CDR2 YFSETQ. With 2 bases removed from V and 5 bases from J, the gap between germline ends came to 8 bases. CDR3 size: 13 residues. The CDR3 loop is CASSLAQNNEQFF. CDR3 sequence (DNA): TGCGCCAGCAGCTTAGCCCAAAACAATGAGCAGTTCTTC.

This chain uses TRBV10-3 with TRBJ2-1; TRBD1 is a possible D gene (5 bases). The CDR3 length is 11 residues. Trimming cost V 11 bases and J 7 bases, with 12 bases left between them. Germline values: CDR1 ENHRY, CDR2 SYGVKD. The CDR3 is CASGIGNEQFF. DNA of the CDR3: TGTGCCTCAGGGATTGGGAATGAGCAGTTCTTC.

The gene calls are TRBV10-3 and TRBJ1-1; D is unclear. The CDR3 runs 14 residues. Trimming took 4 bases from V and 1 from J, leaving 10 bases between them. The germline V gene encodes CDR1 ENHRY and CDR2 SYGVKD. DNA for the CDR3: TGTGCCATCAGTGTAGACTCCCAGAACACTGAAGCTTTCTTT. It codes for CAISVDSQNTEAFF.